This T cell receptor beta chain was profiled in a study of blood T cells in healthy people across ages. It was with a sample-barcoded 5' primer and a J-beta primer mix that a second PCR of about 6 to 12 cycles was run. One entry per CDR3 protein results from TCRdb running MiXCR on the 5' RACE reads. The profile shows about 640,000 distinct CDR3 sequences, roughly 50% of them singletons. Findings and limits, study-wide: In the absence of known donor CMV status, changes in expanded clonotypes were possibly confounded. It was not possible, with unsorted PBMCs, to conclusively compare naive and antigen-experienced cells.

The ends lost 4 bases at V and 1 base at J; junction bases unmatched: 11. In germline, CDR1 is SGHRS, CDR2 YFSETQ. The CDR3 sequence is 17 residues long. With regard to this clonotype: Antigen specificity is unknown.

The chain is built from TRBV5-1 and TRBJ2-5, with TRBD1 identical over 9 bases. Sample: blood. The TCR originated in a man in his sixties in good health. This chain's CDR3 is CASSPAGTGRGQETQYF. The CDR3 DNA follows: TGCGCCAGCAGCCCGGCCGGGACAGGGAGAGGCCAAGAGACCCAGTACTTC.